The rows below give T cell receptor beta chains drawn from one sample of a study of graft-versus-host responses after intestinal transplantation. No antigens are known for them. Assay used: immunoSEQ multiplex PCR; TCRdb lists only in-frame clones, some missing. The sample yields just over 85,000 clones, approximately 90% seen once. Sequenced here: unstimulated CD8+ T cells sorted from spleen or lymph node cells, sampled before transplant. The receptor set was obtained from a human donor who was the organ donor for an intestinal transplant. CDR3s include the opening cysteine and the closing phenylalanine or tryptophan. Each record gives: V gene, D gene, J gene, clone size, CDR3 protein, CDR3 DNA. A D gene is named only where the DNA matches it firmly. Only part of the rows carry a size: once, few, many, or a class if the clone is expanded.

TRBV27,.,TRBJ1-2,.,CASRDTYGYTF,TGTGCCAGCAGGGACACCTATGGCTACACCTTC
TRBV6-5,TRBD1,TRBJ1-1,.,CASTATGTEAFF,TGTGCCAGCACCGCGACAGGGACTGAAGCTTTCTTT
TRBV23-1,.,TRBJ1-5,.,CASNSTWGDDQPQHF,TGCGCCAGCAATAGTACTTGGGGGGATGATCAGCCCCAGCATTTT
TRBV29-1,.,TRBJ1-1,.,CSVGGVGWTEAFF,TGCAGCGTTGGGGGGGTAGGGTGGACTGAAGCTTTCTTT
TRBV7-7,TRBD2,TRBJ2-1,.,CASSPSRGGAYNEQFF,TGTGCCAGCAGCCCCTCCCGGGGGGGTGCCTACAATGAGCAGTTCTTC
TRBV11-3,.,TRBJ1-6,.,CASSPGQRLMPTYNSPLHF,TGTGCCAGCAGCCCCGGACAGCGTCTAATGCCAACCTATAATTCACCCCTCCACTTT
TRBV7-9,.,TRBJ1-5,once,CASSLGSSQGSPDQPQHF,TGTGCCAGCAGCTTAGGATCTTCACAGGGCTCCCCGGATCAGCCCCAGCATTTT
TRBV4-2,.,TRBJ2-7,.,CASSQDRGYEQYF,TGTGCCAGCAGCCAAGACCGGGGGTACGAGCAGTACTTC
TRBV6-5,.,TRBJ1-2,.,CASSQGYGYTF,TGTGCCAGCAGCCAGGGCTATGGCTACACCTTC
TRBV15,TRBD2,TRBJ2-1,.,CATSTSGGLYYNEQFF,TGTGCCACCAGCACCTCGGGGGGGCTGTACTACAATGAGCAGTTCTTC
TRBV19,.,TRBJ1-1,.,CASSDSLNTEAFF,TGTGCCAGTAGTGACAGTTTGAACACTGAAGCTTTCTTT
TRBV6-6,.,TRBJ1-1,.,CASSYSAGTEAFF,TGTGCCAGCAGTTACTCTGCGGGAACTGAAGCTTTCTTT
TRBV4-1,TRBD1,TRBJ2-3,.,CASSQDLTGTEDTQYF,TGCGCCAGCAGCCAAGATCTGACAGGGACGGAAGATACGCAGTATTTT
TRBV5-6,.,TRBJ2-1,.,CASRGSGREQFF,TGTGCCAGCAGGGGGTCTGGGAGGGAGCAGTTCTTC